These 18 T cell receptor beta chains share one sample of origin, sequenced in a study of beta chain features in type 1 diabetes. Reverse transcribing all isolated RNA meant expressed TCRB transcripts were sequenced. Repertoires were generated with immunoSEQ multiplex PCR, while TCRdb's copy carries only in-frame clones and drops some. The sample has about 410,000 clones; roughly 13% are singletons. The source material was naive CD4+ T cells from blood. The receptors were gathered from a man younger than 45 in good health.

The chain employs TRBV19 and TRBJ1-1; D is undetermined. Between the trimmed V and J ends, which lost 3 bases and 0 bases, there was a span of 5 bases. The V gene's germline CDR1 is LNHDA and CDR2 SQIVND (reference sequence). CDR3 length: 13 amino acids. CDR3 DNA sequence: TGTGCCAGTAGTATCAATTTGAACACTGAAGCTTTCTTT. Translated: CASSINLNTEAFF.

This chain joins TRBV18 and TRBJ1-1, with D maybe TRBD1 (5 bases). CDR1 and CDR2 (germline): KGHSH, LQKENI. CDR3 length equals 14 residues. The V and J ends lost 2 bases and 2 bases respectively, with 9 bases between them. The CDR3 here is CASSPIGVNTEAFF. The DNA for the CDR3 is TGTGCCAGCTCACCAATAGGGGTCAACACTGAAGCTTTCTTT.

V gene TRBV7-8 combines with J gene TRBJ2-7; the D gene could be TRBD1 or TRBD2 (7 bases each). V lost 4 bases and J 9 bases, leaving 16 bases between the germline ends. This CDR3 contains 13 residues. Germline CDR1 SGHVS, CDR2 FQNEAQ. The CDR3 region has the DNA TGTGCCAGCAGCTCCCAGGGGGGGAGTTGGCAGTACTTC. Translating gives CASSSQGGSWQYF.

The table lists this clone with a few counts. The CDR3 loop reads CASSMGLVSEQYF. The CDR3 DNA reads as TGTGCCAGTAGTATGGGACTAGTCTCCGAGCAGTACTTC. The gene calls are TRBV19 and TRBJ2-7, with 8 bases matching TRBD2. Germline assignment: CDR1 LNHDA and CDR2 SQIVND (reference sequence). CDR3 length equals 13 residues. J was trimmed by 6 bases and V by 3 bases; bases with no gene match: 4.

V usage is TRBV7-2 and J usage is TRBJ2-1; TRBD2 matches at 7 bases. This CDR3 is 16 amino acids long. The germline V gene encodes CDR1 SGHTA and CDR2 FQGNSA. V shed 2 bases and J 3 bases; nucleotides not matched to a gene: 7. CDR3 sequence reads: CASSLTAGFVYNEQFF. The CDR3 DNA reads as TGTGCCAGCAGCTTAACAGCGGGATTCGTCTACAATGAGCAGTTCTTC.

The chain uses TRBV30 and TRBJ2-3; 8 bases fit TRBD2. The CDR3 covers 15 residues. Trimming took 5 bases from V and 0 from J; bases not matched to a gene: 7. The germline V gene encodes CDR1 GTSNPN and CDR2 SVGIG (reference sequence). CDR3 DNA sequence: TGTGCCTGGGGAGGACTAGCTCCCAGCACAGATACGCAGTATTTT. It encodes CAWGGLAPSTDTQYF.

This clone was found a few times. The chain has TRBV5-1 and TRBJ1-2, with D unclear. There are 15 residues in the CDR3. Trimming stripped 0 bases from V and 4 bases from J, with 13 bases between. CDR1 SGHRS and CDR2 YFSETQ come from the germline V gene. CDR3 coding DNA: TGCGCCAGCAGCTTGGACGTCGGACGGTCCTATGGCTACACCTTC. The encoded protein is CASSLDVGRSYGYTF.

The V gene is TRBV14, the J gene TRBJ2-4; D might be TRBD2 (5 bases). The length of the CDR3 is 20 residues. The V gene's germline CDR1 is SGHDN and CDR2 FVKESK. Trimming stripped 1 base from V and 0 bases from J, with 22 bases between. The CDR3 nucleotides are TGTGCCAGCAGCCAAGCGTCCCTGCGCCAGGCGGGCATAGCCAAAAACATTCAGTACTTC. Translated: CASSQASLRQAGIAKNIQYF.

V gene TRBV9 combines with J gene TRBJ1-1, with TRBD1 matching over 7 bases. This CDR3 region has 16 residues. Trimming removed 0 bases from V and 0 bases from J; junction bases left unmatched: 5. The germline CDR1 and CDR2 sequences are SGDLS and YYNGEE. The CDR3 DNA reads as TGTGCCAGCAGCGTAGCACCAGGGGGAATGAACACTGAAGCTTTCTTT. The encoded protein is CASSVAPGGMNTEAFF.

This clone was found a few times. The chain employs TRBV30 and TRBJ1-3; possibly TRBD1 for D (5 bases). Looked up from germline, CDR1 is GTSNPN and CDR2 is SVGIG (reference sequence). V lost 2 bases and J 1 base, leaving 21 bases between the germline ends. The CDR3 covers 18 residues. CDR3 sequence reads: CAWSRRQRIVQSGNTIYF. The CDR3 nucleotides read TGTGCCTGGAGTAGAAGACAGCGCATTGTTCAATCTGGAAACACCATATATTTT.

This clone has more than one count but fewer than ten. The gene calls are TRBV7-8 and TRBJ2-3; 8 nucleotides agree with TRBD2. With 5 bases clipped from V and 7 bases from J, the junction kept 11 bases outside the gene matches. The CDR3 length is 15 residues. Germline lookup yields CDR1 SGHVS and CDR2 FQNEAQ. The CDR3: CASSQQREGINTQYF. The CDR3 DNA reads as TGTGCCAGCAGCCAACAACGGGAGGGGATCAATACGCAGTATTTT.

The chain combines TRBV9 with TRBJ1-2, with TRBD1 as a possible D gene (6 bases). The V and J ends lost 0 bases and 2 bases respectively, with 11 bases between them. Germline assignment: CDR1 SGDLS and CDR2 YYNGEE. CDR3 size: 15 residues. DNA for the CDR3: TGTGCCAGCAGCGTAGGTCTTGGACAGAACTATGGCTACACCTTC. Amino acids: CASSVGLGQNYGYTF.

This clone has just a few counts. The genes are TRBV5-6 and TRBJ2-7; D remains ambiguous. The CDR3 runs to 11 residues. Germline V CDR1 and CDR2: SGHDT, YYEEEE. V was shortened by 0 bases and J by 6 bases, with 4 bases between the two germline ends. The CDR3 DNA sequence: TGTGCCAGCAGCTTGGGAGGCGAGCAGTACTTC. Its translation: CASSLGGEQYF. The full variable domain, in which reference TRBV5-6 and TRBJ2-7 provide the parts outside the CDR3, is DAGVTQSPTHLIKTRGQQVTLRCSPKSGHDTVSWYQQALGQGPQFIFQYYEEEERQRGNFPDRFSGHQFPNYSSELNVNALLLGDSALYLCASSLGGEQYFGPGTRLTVT.

V and J are TRBV7-2 and TRBJ2-1, with TRBD2 matching over 8 bases. Germline CDR1 is SGHTA and CDR2 is FQGNSA. The CDR3 sequence is 15 residues long. V gave up 3 bases and J gave up 5 bases; unmatched junction bases: 6. CDR3 DNA sequence: TGTGCCAGCAGCTTCGGACTAGCCCCGAACAATGAGCAGTTCTTC. Translation gives CASSFGLAPNNEQFF.

This clone has a handful of counts. The chain carries TRBV28 and TRBJ1-2, with D possibly being TRBD1 (5 bases). The CDR3 extends over 11 amino acids. The germline V gene encodes CDR1 MDHEN and CDR2 SYDVKM. The ends were cut back, 6 bases at V and 4 bases at J, with 6 bases in the middle. CDR3 residues: CASRTVYGYTF. CDR3 DNA sequence: TGTGCCAGCAGGACAGTCTATGGCTACACCTTC.

This rearrangement joins TRBV9 to TRBJ2-1, with 7 bases fitting TRBD1. The trim removed 3 bases at V and 9 bases at J, leaving 6 bases unmatched. The germline CDR1 and CDR2 sequences are SGDLS and YYNGEE. The CDR3 length is 13 residues. The CDR3 here is CASSEQGPGEQFF. The DNA of the CDR3 is TGTGCCAGCAGCGAACAGGGGCCGGGTGAGCAGTTCTTC.

This clone showed up just a few times. The J gene is TRBJ2-3, the V gene TRBV13, with D tentatively TRBD2 (6 bases). This CDR3 region has 22 residues. CDR1 is PRHDT and CDR2 is FYEKMQ in the germline V gene (reference sequence). V was trimmed by 5 bases and J by 0 bases, leaving 33 bases between them. DNA for the CDR3: TGTGCCAGCAGCCGCGTCACTATCCCGCCGCAACGACTAGACCTTAGCACAGATACGCAGTATTTT. This translates into CASSRVTIPPQRLDLSTDTQYF.

CDR3 region: CAWKRNTIYF. The CDR3 bases are TGTGCCTGGAAGAGAAACACCATATATTTT. V gene TRBV30 combines with J gene TRBJ1-3; D unclear. This CDR3 has 10 amino acids. Per the germline V gene, CDR1 is GTSNPN and CDR2 is SVGIG (reference sequence). V was clipped by 4 bases and J by 5 bases, with 3 bases between them.